Listed below are T cell receptor beta chains from one sample, sequenced in a study of blood T cell repertoires in COVID-19. TCRdb keeps only in-frame clones here, not all; method: immunoSEQ multiplex PCR. The data hold 300,000 to 450,000 clones, with 80% to 90% observed a single time. The source material was PBMCs or T cells enriched from blood (not recorded which). The receptors shown here come from a man in his forties in a cohort exposed to, infected with or recovered from COVID-19 (not recorded which). Each CDR3 is given with its conserved first and last residue. The order of the fields is V gene, CDR3 length, D gene, J gene, clone size, CDR3 DNA, CDR3 protein. The D gene is left open where the match is weak. Clone size is shown for a subset of rows, as once, few, many or a class of expanded clone.

TRBV15,12,.,TRBJ1-1,.,TGTGCCACCAGCAGAGGAGTCACTGAAGCTTTCTTT,CATSRGVTEAFF
TRBV30,15,TRBD1,TRBJ2-6,.,TGTGCCTGGAGCACAGGGGGCTCTGGGGCCAACGTCCTGACTTTC,CAWSTGGSGANVLTF
TRBV15,16,.,TRBJ1-5,few,TGTGCCACCAGCAGAGAGGCAGGGGAGTACAATCAGCCCCAGCATTTT,CATSREAGEYNQPQHF
TRBV28,16,TRBD1,TRBJ2-3,.,TGTGCCAGCAGTTTTAGTTTCGGGACAGGTAGAGATACGCAGTATTTT,CASSFSFGTGRDTQYF
TRBV7-6,16,TRBD1,TRBJ1-3,.,TGTGCCAGCAGCCTTGAGGTACAGGGGACTGGAAACACCATATATTTT,CASSLEVQGTGNTIYF
TRBV7-3,17,TRBD2,TRBJ2-3,.,TGTGCCAGCAGCCTCGGGACTAGCGGGTTCGGCACAGATACGCAGTATTTT,CASSLGTSGFGTDTQYF
TRBV5-1,23,TRBD2,TRBJ2-1,.,TGCGCCAGCAGCTTGGGACAGGGGGCGTGGGGGACTAGCGGGAGTAGATCCTACAATGAGCAGTTCTTC,CASSLGQGAWGTSGSRSYNEQFF
TRBV7-2,15,.,TRBJ2-1,once,TGTGCCAGCAGCTTAGTAGTAGGGGTATACAATGAGCAGTTCTTC,CASSLVVGVYNEQFF
TRBV7-9,14,TRBD1,TRBJ1-2,.,TGTGCCAGCAGCTTCGGACAGGGGACGGAAGGCTACACCTTC,CASSFGQGTEGYTF
TRBV25-1,14,TRBD1,TRBJ1-1,.,TGTGCCAGCAGTGGTTACAGGGGTAACACTGAAGCTTTCTTT,CASSGYRGNTEAFF
TRBV7-9,14,.,TRBJ2-5,few,TGTGCCAGCAGCGAGCACAGGGACCAAGAGACCCAGTACTTC,CASSEHRDQETQYF
TRBV19,15,.,TRBJ2-3,.,TGTGCCAGTAGTATCCTAGGAGGCCAAACAGATACGCAGTATTTT,CASSILGGQTDTQYF
TRBV7-2,15,.,TRBJ2-6,.,TGTGCCAGCAGCTTTTCCGGCTCTGGGGCCAACGTCCTGACTTTC,CASSFSGSGANVLTF
TRBV2,14,TRBD1,TRBJ2-7,.,TGTGCCAGCAGTCGGGCCGGACAGGAATACGAGCAGTACTTC,CASSRAGQEYEQYF
TRBV7-2,19,TRBD2,TRBJ2-7,.,TGTGCCAGCAGCCCTAGCCTACCTAGCGGGAGATGGAGGACCTACGAGCAGTACTTC,CASSPSLPSGRWRTYEQYF
TRBV3-1/TRBV3-2,14,.,TRBJ2-1,.,TGTGCCAGCAGCCTCCAGACTCCTTCCAATGAGCAGTTCTTC,CASSLQTPSNEQFF
TRBV11-3,14,TRBD2,TRBJ2-1,.,TGTGCCAGCAGCCCCCGGACTAGTAGTGATGAGCAGTTCTTC,CASSPRTSSDEQFF
TRBV28,14,TRBD2,TRBJ2-7,.,TGTGCCAGCAGTTTGGGAGGGCGCGTCTACGAGCAGTACTTC,CASSLGGRVYEQYF
TRBV14,13,.,TRBJ2-2,.,TGTGCCAGCAGCATCCGAGACACCGGGGAGCTGTTTTTT,CASSIRDTGELFF
TRBV18,14,.,TRBJ2-3,.,TGTGCCAGCTCAGCGCAGGGGATCGGGAATACGCAGTATTTT,CASSAQGIGNTQYF
TRBV19,14,TRBD2,TRBJ2-1,.,TGTGCCAGCGGGAGGGCTGTGTCCTACAATGAGCAGTTCTTC,CASGRAVSYNEQFF
TRBV5-1,15,TRBD1,TRBJ1-4,.,TGCGCCAGCAGCTTCCGGGACAGGGAGGATGAAAAACTGTTTTTT,CASSFRDREDEKLFF
TRBV30,14,TRBD2,TRBJ2-5,.,TGTGCCTGGAGTGAGCTAGCGGATGGGGAGACCCAGTACTTC,CAWSELADGETQYF
TRBV9,14,TRBD1,TRBJ1-6,.,TGTGCCAGCAGCGCGGGACAGGGAGATTCACCCCTCCACTTT,CASSAGQGDSPLHF
TRBV5-5,12,TRBD1,TRBJ2-7,.,TGTGCCAGCAGCTGGACAGGGAACGAGCAGTACTTC,CASSWTGNEQYF
TRBV27,13,TRBD1,TRBJ1-2,.,TGTGCCAGTCTTGGAGGGGGCGCAGGAGGCTACACCTTC,CASLGGGAGGYTF
TRBV2,16,TRBD2,TRBJ2-3,.,TGTGCCAGCAGCGTTCGCGGGAGAACCTCCACAGATACGCAGTATTTT,CASSVRGRTSTDTQYF
TRBV27,13,.,TRBJ2-1,.,TGTGCCAGCAGTCCCGTAGCTTTGGGTGAGCAGTTCTTC,CASSPVALGEQFF
TRBV18,14,TRBD1,TRBJ1-4,few,TGTGCCAGCTCACCAGGGACAGGGGGCGAAAAACTGTTTTTT,CASSPGTGGEKLFF
TRBV10-1,15,TRBD2,TRBJ2-3,once,TGCGCCAGCACCGGGGGACTAGGGGGCACAGATACGCAGTATTTT,CASTGGLGGTDTQYF
TRBV19,13,.,TRBJ2-5,.,TGTGCCAGTAGTATCGGGTTGAAAGAGACCCAGTACTTC,CASSIGLKETQYF
TRBV7-9,16,.,TRBJ2-3,.,TGTGCCAGCAGCCGTGCCCAGGGAGGTGGCACAGATACGCAGTATTTT,CASSRAQGGGTDTQYF
TRBV6-4,13,.,TRBJ1-6,.,TGTGCCAGCAGTGACCAAGCGGGTTCACCCCTCCACTTT,CASSDQAGSPLHF
TRBV14,15,.,TRBJ1-1,.,TGTGCCAGCAGCCATAGGGGGTCAGGCCACACTGAAGCTTTCTTT,CASSHRGSGHTEAFF
TRBV6-1,14,.,TRBJ1-1,.,TGTGCCAGCAGTGAAGAGGGCAGGGTCACTGAAGCTTTCTTT,CASSEEGRVTEAFF
TRBV29-1,14,.,TRBJ1-1,few,TGCAGCGTTGAAGTCCAGGCTCAGGGCACTGAAGCTTTCTTT,CSVEVQAQGTEAFF
TRBV5-1,15,TRBD1,TRBJ1-6,once,TGCGCCAGCAGCACGGGGACAGGGGCCTCTTCACCCCTCCACTTT,CASSTGTGASSPLHF
TRBV5-1,13,.,TRBJ1-4,once,TGCGCCAGCAGGTTGGGGGTCGGGGAAAAACTGTTTTTT,CASRLGVGEKLFF
TRBV10-1,15,TRBD1,TRBJ2-1,.,TGCGCCAGCAGCCCCGGACAGGGGGCGGTAGATGAGCAGTTCTTC,CASSPGQGAVDEQFF
TRBV30,14,.,TRBJ2-7,.,TGTGCCTGGAGGAATCAGGGGGGTTCCTACGAGCAGTACTTC,CAWRNQGGSYEQYF
TRBV7-9,15,.,TRBJ1-4,.,TGTGCCAGCAGCCCTCAAGCTGCAACTAATGAAAAACTGTTTTTT,CASSPQAATNEKLFF
TRBV19,13,TRBD1,TRBJ1-2,few,TGTGCCAGTAGAGGCGACAGGGCGGCGGGCTACACCTTC,CASRGDRAAGYTF
TRBV5-8,17,TRBD2,TRBJ2-1,.,TGTGCCAGCAGCCCTCCCCACGGTAGCGGGCAATACAATGAGCAGTTCTTC,CASSPPHGSGQYNEQFF
TRBV14,15,.,TRBJ1-3,.,TGTGCCAGCAGCCAAGTGATCAGCTCTGGAAACACCATATATTTT,CASSQVISSGNTIYF
TRBV5-1,14,.,TRBJ2-5,.,TGCGCCAGCAGCTTGGGTCAGAAACAAGAGACCCAGTACTTC,CASSLGQKQETQYF
TRBV5-6,14,.,TRBJ2-1,.,TGTGCCAGCAGCTTGGTTCTCGGGGGGCTAGAGCAGTTCTTC,CASSLVLGGLEQFF
TRBV7-2,17,TRBD2,TRBJ2-7,.,TGTGCCAGCAGCCGGGGGACTAGCGGGCACTTCTCCTACGAGCAGTACTTC,CASSRGTSGHFSYEQYF
TRBV4-2,17,TRBD1,TRBJ1-6,.,TGTGCCAGCAGCCTCGACGGAGGGGGCGCCTATAATTCACCCCTCCACTTT,CASSLDGGGAYNSPLHF